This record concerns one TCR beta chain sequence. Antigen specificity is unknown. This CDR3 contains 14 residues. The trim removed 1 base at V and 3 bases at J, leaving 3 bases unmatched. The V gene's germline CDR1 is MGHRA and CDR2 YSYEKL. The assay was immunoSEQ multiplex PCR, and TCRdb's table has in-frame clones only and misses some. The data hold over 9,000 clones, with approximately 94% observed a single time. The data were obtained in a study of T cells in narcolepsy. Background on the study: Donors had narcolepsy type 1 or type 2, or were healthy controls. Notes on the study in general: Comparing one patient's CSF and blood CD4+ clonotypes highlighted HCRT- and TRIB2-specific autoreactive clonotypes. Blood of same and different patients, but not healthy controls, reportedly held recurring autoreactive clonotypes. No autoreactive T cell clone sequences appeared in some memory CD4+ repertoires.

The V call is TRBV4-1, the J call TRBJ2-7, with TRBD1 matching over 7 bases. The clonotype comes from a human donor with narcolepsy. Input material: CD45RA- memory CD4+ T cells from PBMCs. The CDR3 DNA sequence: TGCGCCAGCAGCCAAGCGGGACAGATCTACGAGCAGTACTTC. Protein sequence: CASSQAGQIYEQYF.